This T cell receptor beta chain was obtained from a study of OX40 agonist ivuxolimab in advanced cancers. Study-level findings and limits: There were, on average, more expanded clones in CD8+ T cells than in CD4+.

Profiling relied on immunoSEQ multiplex PCR, and the TCRdb table lists in-frame clones only, not all of them. Of under 40,000 clones listed, about three quarters are singletons. Note on this clone: Its target is not known.

V was clipped by 3 bases and J by 8 bases; unmatched bases: 8. The CDR3 sequence is 15 residues long. The germline V gene has CDR1 WNHNN and CDR2 SYGVQD (reference sequence). This TCR was recovered from an adult with an advanced solid tumor such as melanoma, head and neck, liver or kidney cancer. The V gene is TRBV10-1, the J gene TRBJ2-1; 9 positions match TRBD2. The sequenced sample was CD4+ or CD8+ T cells sorted from blood, obtained in a trial of the OX40 agonist ivuxolimab. CDR3 amino acids: CASSESIAGVDEQFF. CDR3 in DNA: TGCGCCAGCAGTGAATCGATAGCGGGAGTGGATGAGCAGTTCTTC.